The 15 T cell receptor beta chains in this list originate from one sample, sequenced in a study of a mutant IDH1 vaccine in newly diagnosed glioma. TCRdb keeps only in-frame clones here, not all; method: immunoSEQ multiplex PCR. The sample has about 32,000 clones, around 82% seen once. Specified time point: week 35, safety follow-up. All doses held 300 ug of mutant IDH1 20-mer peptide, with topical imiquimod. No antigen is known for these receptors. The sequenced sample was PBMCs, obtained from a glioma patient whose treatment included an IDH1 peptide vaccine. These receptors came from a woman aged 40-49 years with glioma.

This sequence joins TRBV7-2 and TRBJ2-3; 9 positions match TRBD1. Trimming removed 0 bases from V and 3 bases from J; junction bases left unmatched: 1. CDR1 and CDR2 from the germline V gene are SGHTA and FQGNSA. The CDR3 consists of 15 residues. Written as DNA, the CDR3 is TGTGCCAGCAGCTTAGCCGGACAGGGGACAGATACGCAGTATTTT. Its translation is CASSLAGQGTDTQYF.

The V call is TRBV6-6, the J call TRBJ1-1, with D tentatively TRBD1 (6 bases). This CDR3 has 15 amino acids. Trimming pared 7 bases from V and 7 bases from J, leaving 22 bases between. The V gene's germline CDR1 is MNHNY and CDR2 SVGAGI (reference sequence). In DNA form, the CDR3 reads TGTGCCAGCATCTACCCTGGGGGGGCTCGGGATGAAGCTTTCTTT. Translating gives CASIYPGGARDEAFF.

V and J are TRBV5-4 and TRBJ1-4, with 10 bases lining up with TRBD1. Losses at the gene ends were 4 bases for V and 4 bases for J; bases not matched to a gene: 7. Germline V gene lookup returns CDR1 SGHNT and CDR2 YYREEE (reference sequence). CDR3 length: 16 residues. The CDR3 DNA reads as TGTGCCAGCAGCACGGACAGGGGGGCCTATAATGAAAAACTGTTTTTT. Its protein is CASSTDRGAYNEKLFF. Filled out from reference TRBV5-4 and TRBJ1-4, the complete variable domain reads ETGVTQSPTHLIKTRGQQVTLRCSSQSGHNTVSWYQQALGQGPQFIFQYYREEENGRGNFPPRFSGLQFPNYSSELNVNALELDDSALYLCASSTDRGAYNEKLFFGSGTQLSVL.

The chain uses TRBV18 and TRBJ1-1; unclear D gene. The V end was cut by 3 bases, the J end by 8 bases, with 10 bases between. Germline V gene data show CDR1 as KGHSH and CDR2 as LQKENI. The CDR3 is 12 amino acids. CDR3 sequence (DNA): TGTGCCAGCTCACCCTACGAGCAGGAAGCTTTCTTT. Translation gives CASSPYEQEAFF.

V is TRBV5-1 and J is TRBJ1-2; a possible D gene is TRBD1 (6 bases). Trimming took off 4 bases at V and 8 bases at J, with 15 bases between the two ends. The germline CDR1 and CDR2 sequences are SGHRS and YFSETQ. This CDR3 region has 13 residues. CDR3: CASSLDEGGGYTF. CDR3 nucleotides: TGCGCCAGCAGCCTCGACGAAGGGGGAGGCTACACCTTC.

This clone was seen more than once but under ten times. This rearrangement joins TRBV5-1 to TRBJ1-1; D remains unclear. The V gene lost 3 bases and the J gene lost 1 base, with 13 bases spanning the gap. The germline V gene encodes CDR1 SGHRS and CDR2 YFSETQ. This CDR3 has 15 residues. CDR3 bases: TGCGCCAGCAGCTCCCTAAATTGGGGGAACACTGAAGCTTTCTTT. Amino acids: CASSSLNWGNTEAFF.

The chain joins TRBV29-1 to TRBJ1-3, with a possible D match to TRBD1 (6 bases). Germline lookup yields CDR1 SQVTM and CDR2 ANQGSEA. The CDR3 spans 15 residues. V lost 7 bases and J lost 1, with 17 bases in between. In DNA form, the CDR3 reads TGCAGCGCCCGGGGGGGGGCGTTGTCTGGAAACACCATATATTTT. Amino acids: CSARGGALSGNTIYF.

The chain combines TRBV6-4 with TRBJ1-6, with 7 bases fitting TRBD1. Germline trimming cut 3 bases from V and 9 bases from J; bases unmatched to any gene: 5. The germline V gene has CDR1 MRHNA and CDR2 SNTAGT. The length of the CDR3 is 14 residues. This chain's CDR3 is CASSEGRGGSPLHF. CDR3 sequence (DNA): TGTGCCAGCAGTGAAGGCAGGGGGGGTTCACCCCTCCACTTT.

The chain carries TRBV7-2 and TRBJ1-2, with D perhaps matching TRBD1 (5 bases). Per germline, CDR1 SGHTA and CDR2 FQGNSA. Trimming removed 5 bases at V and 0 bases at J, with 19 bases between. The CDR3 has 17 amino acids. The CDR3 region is CASSPRQKGRANYGYTF. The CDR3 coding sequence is TGTGCCAGCAGCCCGCGACAGAAGGGGAGAGCTAACTATGGCTACACCTTC. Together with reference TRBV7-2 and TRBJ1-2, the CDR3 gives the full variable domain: GAGVSQSPSNKVTEKGKDVELRCDPISGHTALYWYRQSLGQGLEFLIYFQGNSAPDKSGLPSDRFSAERTGGSVSTLTIQRTQQEDSAVYLCASSPRQKGRANYGYTFGSGTRLTVV.

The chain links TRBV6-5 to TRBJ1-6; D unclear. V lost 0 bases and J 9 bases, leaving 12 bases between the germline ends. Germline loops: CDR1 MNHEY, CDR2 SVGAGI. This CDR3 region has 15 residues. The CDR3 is CASSYSTGLSSPLHF. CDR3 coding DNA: TGTGCCAGCAGTTACTCGACCGGGTTGAGTTCACCCCTCCACTTT.

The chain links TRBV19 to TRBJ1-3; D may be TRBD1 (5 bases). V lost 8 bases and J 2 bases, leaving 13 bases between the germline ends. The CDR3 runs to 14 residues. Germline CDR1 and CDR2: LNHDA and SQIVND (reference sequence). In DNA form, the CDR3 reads TGTGCCAGTGGGGCGGGGTCGCCTGGAAACACCATATATTTT. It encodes CASGAGSPGNTIYF.

The CDR3 reads CAWSDSGAGYYGYTF. The CDR3 DNA is TGTGCCTGGAGTGACTCAGGGGCTGGCTACTATGGCTACACCTTC. The rearrangement uses TRBV30 and TRBJ1-2, with D perhaps matching TRBD1 (6 bases). The CDR3 consists of 15 residues. The V end was cut by 1 base, the J end by 3 bases, with 15 bases between. Germline values: CDR1 GTSNPN, CDR2 SVGIG (reference sequence).

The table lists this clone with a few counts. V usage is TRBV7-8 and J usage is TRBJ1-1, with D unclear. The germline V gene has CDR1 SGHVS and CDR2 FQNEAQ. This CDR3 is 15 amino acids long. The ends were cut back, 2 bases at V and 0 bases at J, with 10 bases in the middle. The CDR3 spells CASSLMGGLNTEAFF. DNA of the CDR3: TGTGCCAGCAGCTTAATGGGAGGGTTGAACACTGAAGCTTTCTTT. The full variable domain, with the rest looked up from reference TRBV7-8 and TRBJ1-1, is GAGVSQSPRYKVAKRGQDVALRCDPISGHVSLFWYQQALGQGPEFLTYFQNEAQLDKSGLPSDRFFAERPEGSVSTLKIQRTQQEDSAVYLCASSLMGGLNTEAFFGQGTRLTVV.

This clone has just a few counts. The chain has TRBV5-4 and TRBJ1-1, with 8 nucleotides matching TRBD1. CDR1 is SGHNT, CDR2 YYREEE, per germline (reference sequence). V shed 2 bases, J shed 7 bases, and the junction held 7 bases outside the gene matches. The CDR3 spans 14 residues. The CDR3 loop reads CASSLIQGADEAFF. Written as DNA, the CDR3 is TGTGCCAGCAGCTTAATCCAGGGGGCGGATGAAGCTTTCTTT.

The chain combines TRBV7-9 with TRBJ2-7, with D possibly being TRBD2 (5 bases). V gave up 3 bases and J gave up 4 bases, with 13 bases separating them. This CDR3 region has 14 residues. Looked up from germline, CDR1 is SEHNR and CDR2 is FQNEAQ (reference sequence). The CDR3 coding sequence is TGTGCCAGCAGCTTCGCCGGGGTTTATTACGAGCAGTACTTC. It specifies CASSFAGVYYEQYF.